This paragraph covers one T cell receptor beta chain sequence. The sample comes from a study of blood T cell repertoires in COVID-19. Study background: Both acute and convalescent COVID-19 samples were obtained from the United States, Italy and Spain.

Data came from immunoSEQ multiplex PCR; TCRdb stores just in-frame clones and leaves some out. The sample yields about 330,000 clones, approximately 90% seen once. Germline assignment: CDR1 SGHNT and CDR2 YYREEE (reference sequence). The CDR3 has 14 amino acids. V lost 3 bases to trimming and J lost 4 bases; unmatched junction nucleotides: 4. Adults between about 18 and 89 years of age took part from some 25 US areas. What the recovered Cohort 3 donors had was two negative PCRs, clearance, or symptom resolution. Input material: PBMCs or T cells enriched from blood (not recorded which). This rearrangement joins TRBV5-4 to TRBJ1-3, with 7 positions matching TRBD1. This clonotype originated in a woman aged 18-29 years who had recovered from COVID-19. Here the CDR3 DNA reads TGTGCCAGCAGCTCGCGGGACAGCGGAAACACCATATATTTT. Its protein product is CASSSRDSGNTIYF.